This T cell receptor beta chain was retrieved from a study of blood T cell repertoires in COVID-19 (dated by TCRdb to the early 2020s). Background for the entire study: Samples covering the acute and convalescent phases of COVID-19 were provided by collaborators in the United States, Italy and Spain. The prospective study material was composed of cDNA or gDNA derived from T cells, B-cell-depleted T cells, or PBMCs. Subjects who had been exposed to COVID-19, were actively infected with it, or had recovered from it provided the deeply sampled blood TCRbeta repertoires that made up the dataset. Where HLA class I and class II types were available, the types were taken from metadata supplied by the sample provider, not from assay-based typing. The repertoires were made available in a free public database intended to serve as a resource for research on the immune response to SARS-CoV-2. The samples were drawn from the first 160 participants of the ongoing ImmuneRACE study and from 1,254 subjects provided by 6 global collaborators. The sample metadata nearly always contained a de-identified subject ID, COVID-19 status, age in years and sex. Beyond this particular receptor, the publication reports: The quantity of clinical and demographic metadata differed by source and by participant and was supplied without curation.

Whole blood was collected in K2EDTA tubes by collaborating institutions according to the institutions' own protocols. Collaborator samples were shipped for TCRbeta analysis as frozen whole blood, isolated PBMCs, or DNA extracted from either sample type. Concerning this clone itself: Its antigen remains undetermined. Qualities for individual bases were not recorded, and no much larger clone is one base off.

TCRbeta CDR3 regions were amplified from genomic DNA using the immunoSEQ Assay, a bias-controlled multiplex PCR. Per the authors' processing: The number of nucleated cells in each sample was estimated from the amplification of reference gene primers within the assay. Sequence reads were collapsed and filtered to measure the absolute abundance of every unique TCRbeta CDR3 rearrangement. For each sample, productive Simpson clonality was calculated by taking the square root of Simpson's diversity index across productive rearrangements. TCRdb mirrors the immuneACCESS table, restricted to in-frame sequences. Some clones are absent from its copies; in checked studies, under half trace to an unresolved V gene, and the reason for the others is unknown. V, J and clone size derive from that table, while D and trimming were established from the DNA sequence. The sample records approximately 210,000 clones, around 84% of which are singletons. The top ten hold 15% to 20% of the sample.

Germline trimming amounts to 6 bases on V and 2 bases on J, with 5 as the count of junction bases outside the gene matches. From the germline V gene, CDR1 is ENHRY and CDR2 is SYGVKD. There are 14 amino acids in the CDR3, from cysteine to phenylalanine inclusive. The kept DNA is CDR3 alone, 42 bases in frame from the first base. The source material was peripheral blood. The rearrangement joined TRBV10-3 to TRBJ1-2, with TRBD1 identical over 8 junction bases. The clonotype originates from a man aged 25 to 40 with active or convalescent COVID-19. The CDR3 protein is CAISKGQENYGYTF. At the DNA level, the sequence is TGTGCCATCAGCAAGGGACAGGAAAACTATGGCTACACCTTC.